A single sample gave rise to the 23 T cell receptor beta chains below, sequenced in a study of monozygotic twins with inflammatory bowel disease. TCRdb reprocessed the 5' RACE reads and keeps a single row for each CDR3 protein, giving no DNA. The table for this sample gives roughly 300,000 distinct CDR3 sequences. Sequenced input: blood. Receptors originate from a human donor with ulcerative colitis or Crohn's disease, or a healthy co-twin of an affected twin (not recorded which).

V is TRBV29-1 and J is TRBJ2-7; TCRdb indicates TRBD1, and absent DNA this call remains unverified. The V gene's germline CDR1 is SQVTM and CDR2 ANQGSEA. The CDR3 runs to 15 residues. This CDR3 is CSGEKWTGNSYEQYF.

The V and J genes are TRBV12-3 or TRBV12-4 and TRBJ2-1; TCRdb proposes TRBD1, but this gene call is untestable without DNA. This CDR3 region has 15 residues. CDR3 amino acids: CASSPTGSSYNEQFF.

The chain uses TRBV5-1 and TRBJ1-5; TCRdb calls TRBD1, which cannot be checked without DNA. Germline CDR1 is SGHRS and CDR2 is YFSETQ. The CDR3 is 15 amino acids. The CDR3 reads CASSIDGQLNQPQHF.

The chain couples TRBV28 to TRBJ2-7; TCRdb picks TRBD2, but there is no DNA to check that call. Germline V gene data show CDR1 as MDHEN and CDR2 as SYDVKM. This CDR3 spans 14 amino acids. This CDR3 reads CASTKAGGSYEQYF. The variable domain in full, completed from reference TRBV28 and TRBJ2-7, reads DVKVTQSSRYLVKRTGEKVFLECVQDMDHENMFWYRQDPGLGLRLIYFSYDVKMKEKGDIPEGYSVSREKKERFSLILESASTNQTSMYLCASTKAGGSYEQYFGPGTRLTVT.

CDR3 amino acids: CASSLKGFNADTQYF. The chain is built from TRBV7-3 and TRBJ2-3; TCRdb calls TRBD2, which cannot be checked without DNA. The CDR3 runs 15 residues. The V gene's germline CDR1 is SGHTA and CDR2 FQGTGA.

V is TRBV30 and J is TRBJ1-1. The CDR3 consists of 14 residues. Germline CDR1 and CDR2: GTSNPN and SVGIG (reference sequence). CDR3 loop: CAWIGLGFGTEAFF.

The V and J genes are TRBV6-5 and TRBJ2-2. The CDR3 consists of 13 residues. Germline CDR1 reads MNHEY; CDR2 reads SVGAGI. The CDR3 is CASRRTGSAGLFF.

The chain has TRBV12-3 or TRBV12-4 and TRBJ1-5; no DNA is available, so the TRBD1 call from TCRdb remains unchecked. The CDR3 spans 14 residues. The CDR3 loop is CASALEAGTQPQHF.

The chain combines TRBV10-3 with TRBJ2-1; no DNA is available, so the TRBD1 call from TCRdb remains unchecked. Looked up from germline, CDR1 is ENHRY and CDR2 is SYGVKD. The CDR3 extends over 14 amino acids. CDR3 sequence: CAISGQGIYNEQFF.

The gene calls are TRBV7-9 and TRBJ1-2. Germline-derived CDR1 and CDR2 are SEHNR and FQNEAQ (reference sequence). This CDR3 region has 15 residues. This CDR3 is CASSFRQETNYGYTF.

The chain employs TRBV15 and TRBJ2-7. The germline CDR1 and CDR2 sequences are LNHNV and YYDKDF (reference sequence). The CDR3 sequence is 13 residues long. The CDR3 protein is CATSPGSTYEQYF.

The V gene is TRBV5-6, the J gene TRBJ2-7. Germline V gene data show CDR1 as SGHDT and CDR2 as YYEEEE. This CDR3 spans 13 amino acids. CDR3 sequence: CASSFVTTYEQYF.

The chain combines TRBV5-1 with TRBJ1-6. Germline values: CDR1 SGHRS, CDR2 YFSETQ. The CDR3 has 15 amino acids. CDR3 sequence: CASSLGHTGGSPLHF.

CDR3 sequence: CASSFSGGDGYTF. This chain joins TRBV27 and TRBJ1-2; the D call of TRBD1 rests on TCRdb alone, since no DNA is present to check it. CDR3 length: 13 residues. Germline assignment: CDR1 MNHEY and CDR2 SMNVEV (reference sequence).

The genes are TRBV11-2 and TRBJ2-1; TCRdb selects TRBD2, and the lack of DNA leaves this call unchecked. Per the germline V gene, CDR1 is SGHAT and CDR2 is FQNNGV. The CDR3 totals 15 residues. CDR3 sequence: CASSFGTSTYNEQFF.

This chain connects TRBV29-1 to TRBJ2-3; TCRdb's assignment of TRBD1 cannot be checked, as there is no DNA. Germline V CDR1 and CDR2: SQVTM, ANQGSEA. This CDR3 region has 14 residues. CDR3: CSSQVRLDTDTQYF.

The chain couples TRBV12-3 or TRBV12-4 to TRBJ2-1; TCRdb's assignment of TRBD1 cannot be checked, as there is no DNA. There are 16 residues in the CDR3. The chain's CDR3 is CASSLAVGGLHNEQFF.

The genes are TRBV5-1 and TRBJ2-1. The CDR3 extends over 14 amino acids. Germline V gene sequence: CDR1 SGHRS, CDR2 YFSETQ. CDR3 sequence reads: CASSLGGNNFEQFF.

V and J are TRBV6-4 and TRBJ2-2. There are 15 residues in the CDR3. CDR1 is MRHNA, CDR2 SNTAGT, per germline. CDR3: CASSTGYLGTGELFF.

The chain is built from TRBV4-3 and TRBJ1-4; with no DNA, the TCRdb D assignment of TRBD1 cannot be verified. Per the germline V gene, CDR1 is LGHNA and CDR2 is YSLEER. The CDR3 spans 16 residues. The CDR3 reads CASSPSGTALNEKLFF.

This chain uses TRBV5-1 with TRBJ2-7; TCRdb indicates TRBD2, and absent DNA this call remains unverified. This CDR3 is 15 amino acids long. From germline, CDR1 is SGHRS and CDR2 YFSETQ. CDR3 residues: CASSLVGGSLNEQYF.

The rearrangement links TRBV20-1 to TRBJ1-1; TCRdb outputs TRBD1, but without DNA this stays unchecked. CDR3 length: 14 residues. The germline V gene has CDR1 DFQATT and CDR2 SNEGSKA (reference sequence). CDR3 sequence: CSARHMTGVTEAFF.

The J gene is TRBJ1-1, the V gene TRBV28; the TCRdb D gene call, TRBD1, has no DNA to confirm it. There are 15 residues in the CDR3. The germline V gene has CDR1 MDHEN and CDR2 SYDVKM. The CDR3 sequence is CASRPSTGGGTEAFF.